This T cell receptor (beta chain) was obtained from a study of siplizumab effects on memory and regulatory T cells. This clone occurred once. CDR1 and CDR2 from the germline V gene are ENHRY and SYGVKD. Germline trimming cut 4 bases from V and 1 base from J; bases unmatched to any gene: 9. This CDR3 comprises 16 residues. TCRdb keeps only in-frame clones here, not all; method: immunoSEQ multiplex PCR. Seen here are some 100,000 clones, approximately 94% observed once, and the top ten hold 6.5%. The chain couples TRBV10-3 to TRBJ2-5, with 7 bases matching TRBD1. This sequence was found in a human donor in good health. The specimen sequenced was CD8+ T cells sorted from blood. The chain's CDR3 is CAISAGFWDSQETQYF. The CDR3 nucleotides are TGTGCCATCAGTGCGGGCTTCTGGGACAGCCAAGAGACCCAGTACTTC.